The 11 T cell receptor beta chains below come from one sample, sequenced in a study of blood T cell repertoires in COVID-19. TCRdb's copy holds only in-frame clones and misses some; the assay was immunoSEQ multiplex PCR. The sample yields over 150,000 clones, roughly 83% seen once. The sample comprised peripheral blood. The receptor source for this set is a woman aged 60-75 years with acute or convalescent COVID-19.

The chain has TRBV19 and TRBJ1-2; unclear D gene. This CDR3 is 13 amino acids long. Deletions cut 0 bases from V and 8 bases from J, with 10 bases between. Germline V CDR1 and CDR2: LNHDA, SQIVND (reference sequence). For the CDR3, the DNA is TGTGCCAGTAGTATAGACAGCGTGAGGGGCTACACCTTC. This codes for CASSIDSVRGYTF.

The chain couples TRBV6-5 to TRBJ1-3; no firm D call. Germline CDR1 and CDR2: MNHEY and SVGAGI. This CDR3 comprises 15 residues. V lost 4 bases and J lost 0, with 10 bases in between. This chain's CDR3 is CASSSIRDSGNTIYF. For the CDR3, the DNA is TGTGCCAGCAGTTCCATAAGAGACTCTGGAAACACCATATATTTT.

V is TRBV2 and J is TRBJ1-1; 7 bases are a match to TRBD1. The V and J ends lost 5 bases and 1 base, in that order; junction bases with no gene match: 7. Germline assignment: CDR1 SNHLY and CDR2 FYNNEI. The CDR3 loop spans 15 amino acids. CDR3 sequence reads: CASSYTGAPNTEAFF. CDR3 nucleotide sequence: TGTGCCAGCAGTTATACAGGGGCCCCGAACACTGAAGCTTTCTTT.

The CDR3 DNA follows: TGTGCCGCTCATTATAGCTATGGCTACACCTTC. This sequence encodes CAAHYSYGYTF. V and J are TRBV6-6 and TRBJ1-2, with D hard to call. Germline loops: CDR1 MNHNY, CDR2 SVGAGI (reference sequence). CDR3 length: 11 residues. V lost 11 bases and J 4 bases, leaving 11 bases between the germline ends.

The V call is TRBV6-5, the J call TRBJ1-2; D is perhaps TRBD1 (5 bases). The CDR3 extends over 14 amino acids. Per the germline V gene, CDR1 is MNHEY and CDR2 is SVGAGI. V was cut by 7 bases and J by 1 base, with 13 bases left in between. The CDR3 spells CASNPRQLNYGYTF. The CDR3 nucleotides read TGTGCCAGCAACCCCCGACAGCTTAACTATGGCTACACCTTC.

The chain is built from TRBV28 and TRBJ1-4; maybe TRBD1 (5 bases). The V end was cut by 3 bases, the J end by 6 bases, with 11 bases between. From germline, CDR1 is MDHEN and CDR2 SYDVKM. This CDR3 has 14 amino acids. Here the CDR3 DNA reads TGTGCCAGCAGTTTTCACGGGGGTCATGAAAAACTGTTTTTT. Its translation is CASSFHGGHEKLFF. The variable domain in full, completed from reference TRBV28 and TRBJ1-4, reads DVKVTQSSRYLVKRTGEKVFLECVQDMDHENMFWYRQDPGLGLRLIYFSYDVKMKEKGDIPEGYSVSREKKERFSLILESASTNQTSMYLCASSFHGGHEKLFFGSGTQLSVL.

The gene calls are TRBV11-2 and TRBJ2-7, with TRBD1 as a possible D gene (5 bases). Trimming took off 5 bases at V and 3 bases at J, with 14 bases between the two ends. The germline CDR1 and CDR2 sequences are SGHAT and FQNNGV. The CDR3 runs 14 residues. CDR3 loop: CASSTHDSYYEQYF. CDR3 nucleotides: TGTGCCAGCAGCACTCACGACAGTTACTACGAGCAGTACTTC.

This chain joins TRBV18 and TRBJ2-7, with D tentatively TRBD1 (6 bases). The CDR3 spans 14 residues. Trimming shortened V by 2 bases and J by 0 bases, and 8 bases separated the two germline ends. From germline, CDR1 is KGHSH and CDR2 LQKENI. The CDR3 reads CASSPTDSSYEQYF. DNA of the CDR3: TGTGCCAGCTCACCAACGGACAGCTCCTACGAGCAGTACTTC. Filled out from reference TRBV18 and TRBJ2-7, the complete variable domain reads NAGVMQNPRHLVRRRGQEARLRCSPMKGHSHVYWYRQLPEEGLKFMVYLQKENIIDESGMPKERFSAEFPKEGPSILRIQQVVRGDSAAYFCASSPTDSSYEQYFGPGTRLTVT.

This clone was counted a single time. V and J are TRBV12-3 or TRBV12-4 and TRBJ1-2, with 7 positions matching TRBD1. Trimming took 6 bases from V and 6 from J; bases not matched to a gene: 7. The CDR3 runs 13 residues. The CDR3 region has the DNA TGTGCCAGCAGAGGGGACAGTTTGAATGGCTACACCTTC. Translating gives CASRGDSLNGYTF.

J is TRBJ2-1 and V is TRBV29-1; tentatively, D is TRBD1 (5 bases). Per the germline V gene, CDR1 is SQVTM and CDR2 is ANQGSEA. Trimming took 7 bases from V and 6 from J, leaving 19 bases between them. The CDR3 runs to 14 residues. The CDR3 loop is CSATGGRVGNEQFF. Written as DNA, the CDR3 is TGCAGCGCCACAGGTGGCAGGGTAGGCAATGAGCAGTTCTTC.

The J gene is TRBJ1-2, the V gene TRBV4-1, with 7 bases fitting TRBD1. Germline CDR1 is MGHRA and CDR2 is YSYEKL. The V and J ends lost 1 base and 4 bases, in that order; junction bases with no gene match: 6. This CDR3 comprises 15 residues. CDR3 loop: CASSQVEGASYGYTF. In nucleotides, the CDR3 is TGCGCCAGCAGCCAAGTGGAGGGGGCCAGCTATGGCTACACCTTC.